The 5 T cell receptor beta chains below were found in one sample sequenced in a study of blood T cell repertoires in COVID-19. Repertoires were generated with immunoSEQ multiplex PCR, while TCRdb's copy carries only in-frame clones and drops some. The data show some 180,000 clones, with approximately 85% seen just once and under 9.5% held by the top ten. The sequenced sample consisted of peripheral blood. The receptors come from a woman aged 55-70 years with acute or convalescent COVID-19.

The CDR3 nucleotides are TGCAGCGTTGACAGGCCCACCGGGGAGCTGTTTTTT. Translated: CSVDRPTGELFF. The chain has TRBV29-1 and TRBJ2-2, with unresolved D. The V gene's germline CDR1 is SQVTM and CDR2 ANQGSEA. This CDR3 region has 12 residues. With 3 bases removed from V and 4 bases from J, the gap between germline ends came to 6 bases.

The chain carries TRBV3-1 (or the pseudogene TRBV3-2) and TRBJ2-3, with 12 nucleotides matching TRBD2. V was clipped by 4 bases and J by 2 bases; unmatched bases: 4. The CDR3 runs to 16 residues. Germline V gene lookup returns CDR1 LGHDT and CDR2 YNNKEL (reference sequence). CDR3 amino acids: CASSRTSGAYTDTQYF. In DNA form, the CDR3 reads TGTGCCAGCAGCCGGACTAGCGGGGCGTACACAGATACGCAGTATTTT.

This clone is a singleton in its sample. The chain joins TRBV24-1 to TRBJ2-1; 9 bases map to TRBD1. The junction had 13 bases not matched to a gene; V was cut back by 9 bases and J by 8 bases. This CDR3 contains 15 residues. Germline V CDR1 and CDR2: KGHDR, SFDVKD. CDR3 residues: CATQRNRGLKDEQFF. CDR3 DNA: TGTGCCACCCAGAGGAACAGGGGGCTTAAAGATGAGCAGTTCTTC.

The chain recombines TRBV14 with TRBJ1-3; D is ambiguous. This CDR3 comprises 13 residues. Trimming stripped 1 base from V and 4 bases from J, with 5 bases between. CDR1 is SGHDN, CDR2 FVKESK, per germline. The chain's CDR3 is CASSQGLGNTIYF. The CDR3 bases are TGTGCCAGCAGCCAAGGGCTCGGAAACACCATATATTTT.

The gene calls are TRBV12-3 or TRBV12-4 and TRBJ2-1; D might be TRBD2 (5 bases). V was clipped by 7 bases and J by 8 bases, with 12 bases between them. The CDR3 loop spans 12 amino acids. CDR3 region: CASKLVFDEQFF. The CDR3 bases are TGTGCCAGCAAACTAGTCTTCGATGAGCAGTTCTTC.